This entry lists 23 T cell receptor beta chains sequenced from one sample in a study of T cells expressing NK-cell markers. TCRdb reprocessed the 5' RACE reads, keeping one entry per CDR3 protein, no DNA. Its table records 500,000 to 700,000 distinct CDR3 sequences. Sequenced input: blood T cells: a sorted CD56 or NKG2C T cell subset, CD4+ or CD8+ T cells, or bulk PBMC T cells (not recorded which). The receptors here all came from a man younger than 35 in good health.

The V call is TRBV12-3 or TRBV12-4, the J call TRBJ2-1; TCRdb's D call, TRBD1, is unchecked because there is no DNA. This CDR3 spans 18 amino acids. CDR3 loop: CASTPTTRDGLWFDEQFF.

This chain connects TRBV29-1 to TRBJ1-1. Germline-derived CDR1 and CDR2 are SQVTM and ANQGSEA. This CDR3 contains 14 residues. This CDR3 reads CSVEADAKNTEAFF.

The V call is TRBV6-1, the J call TRBJ1-2; the D call of TRBD1 rests on TCRdb alone, since no DNA is present to check it. CDR1 is MNHNS and CDR2 is SASEGT in the germline V gene. This CDR3 has 14 amino acids. The CDR3 loop is CASSEGIPYDGYTF.

This rearrangement joins TRBV7-8 to TRBJ2-1; TCRdb designates TRBD1, a call that cannot be tested without DNA. This CDR3 is built from 13 residues. Germline-derived CDR1 and CDR2 are SGHVS and FQNEAQ. The CDR3 here is CASSLAGGYEQFF.

This chain joins TRBV5-1 and TRBJ1-1; the TCRdb call, TRBD1, lacks DNA for checking. The germline V gene encodes CDR1 SGHRS and CDR2 YFSETQ. CDR3 length: 15 residues. CDR3 sequence: CASSLGTGMNTEAFF.

The chain combines TRBV29-1 with TRBJ2-7; TCRdb designates TRBD2, a call that cannot be tested without DNA. The CDR3 runs to 14 residues. The V gene's germline CDR1 is SQVTM and CDR2 ANQGSEA. CDR3: CSVTGLGGIYEQYF.

The rearrangement links TRBV4-2 to TRBJ2-3; TCRdb lists TRBD2, though no DNA is available to test this call. Germline CDR1 LGHNA, CDR2 YNFKEQ. This CDR3 region has 18 residues. CDR3 amino acids: CASSEVGTSVTSTDTQYF.

The chain recombines TRBV25-1 with TRBJ2-1; TCRdb proposes TRBD2, but this gene call is untestable without DNA. The CDR3 extends over 15 amino acids. Germline V CDR1 and CDR2: MGHDK, SYGVNS. The CDR3 sequence is CASSAKLAGDNEQFF.

The chain carries TRBV2 and TRBJ2-3. There are 14 residues in the CDR3. Per the germline V gene, CDR1 is SNHLY and CDR2 is FYNNEI. The CDR3 is CASSVGNGPDTQYF.

This rearrangement joins TRBV5-1 to TRBJ2-2; TCRdb outputs TRBD1, but without DNA this stays unchecked. The length of the CDR3 is 14 residues. Germline-derived CDR1 and CDR2 are SGHRS and YFSETQ. This chain's CDR3 is CASSLASRNRELFF. Variable domain in full (rest from reference TRBV5-1 and TRBJ2-2): KAGVTQTPRYLIKTRGQQVTLSCSPISGHRSVSWYQQTPGQGLQFLFEYFSETQRNKGNFPGRFSGRQFSNSRSEMNVSTLELGDSALYLCASSLASRNRELFFGEGSRLTVL.

The CDR3 here is CASSLAEATNEKLFF. The chain uses TRBV7-8 and TRBJ1-4. Germline-derived CDR1 and CDR2 are SGHVS and FQNEAQ. This CDR3 contains 15 residues.

This chain uses TRBV5-1 with TRBJ1-1; TCRdb's D call, TRBD1, is unchecked because there is no DNA. Germline lookup yields CDR1 SGHRS and CDR2 YFSETQ. CDR3 length equals 15 residues. The CDR3 sequence is CASSLEGGVNTEAFF.

CDR3: CASSLETSSNQPQHF. The gene calls are TRBV12-3 or TRBV12-4 and TRBJ1-5. CDR3 length: 15 residues.

The V and J genes are TRBV6-5 and TRBJ2-4; TCRdb picks TRBD1, but there is no DNA to check that call. This CDR3 has 13 residues. CDR1 is MNHEY, CDR2 SVGAGI, per germline. CDR3 in amino acids: CASSYGTGDIQYF.

The chain links TRBV7-3 to TRBJ2-7; TCRdb gives TRBD1 as the D gene, but with no DNA this cannot be confirmed. CDR3 length equals 13 residues. CDR1 and CDR2 from the germline V gene are SGHTA and FQGTGA. The CDR3 here is CASSSHPGQQQYF.

The CDR3 loop reads CASSPPGERRGEQFF. This sequence joins TRBV12-3 or TRBV12-4 and TRBJ2-1; TCRdb's D call, TRBD1, is unchecked because there is no DNA. This CDR3 contains 15 residues.

The CDR3 is CASSLWRINGPWDSPLHF. This chain links TRBV7-3 with TRBJ1-6. CDR3 size: 18 residues. The germline CDR1 and CDR2 sequences are SGHTA and FQGTGA.

The CDR3 loop reads CASSHRALSSYNEQFF. The chain carries TRBV7-9 and TRBJ2-1; the D call of TRBD2 rests on TCRdb alone, since no DNA is present to check it. This CDR3 region has 16 residues. CDR1 and CDR2 (germline): SEHNR, FQNEAQ (reference sequence).

The chain links TRBV2 to TRBJ1-6. This CDR3 spans 14 amino acids. Germline CDR1 and CDR2: SNHLY and FYNNEI. Here the CDR3 reads CASSPTERDSPLHF. The full variable domain, with the rest looked up from reference TRBV2 and TRBJ1-6, is EPEVTQTPSHQVTQMGQEVILRCVPISNHLYFYWYRQILGQKVEFLVSFYNNEISEKSEIFDDQFSVERPDGSNFTLKIRSTKLEDSAMYFCASSPTERDSPLHFGNGTRLTVT.

The chain is built from TRBV6-2 or TRBV6-3 and TRBJ2-6; TCRdb designates TRBD2, a call that cannot be tested without DNA. This CDR3 comprises 16 residues. Germline CDR1 reads MNHEY; CDR2 reads SVGEGT. The CDR3 reads CASSYSGLTGANVLTF.

V gene TRBV7-8 combines with J gene TRBJ2-1. Germline lookup yields CDR1 SGHVS and CDR2 FQNEAQ. This CDR3 contains 16 residues. Here the CDR3 reads CASSLASRHVDNEQFF. The whole variable domain, filled in from reference TRBV7-8 and TRBJ2-1, reads GAGVSQSPRYKVAKRGQDVALRCDPISGHVSLFWYQQALGQGPEFLTYFQNEAQLDKSGLPSDRFFAERPEGSVSTLKIQRTQQEDSAVYLCASSLASRHVDNEQFFGPGTRLTVL.

This rearrangement joins TRBV20-1 to TRBJ2-1; lacking DNA, the TRBD2 call made by TCRdb goes unchecked. CDR1 is DFQATT and CDR2 is SNEGSKA in the germline V gene (reference sequence). The CDR3 runs 14 residues. The CDR3 is CSAPINLAGVEQFF.

This chain uses TRBV12-3 or TRBV12-4 with TRBJ2-7; no DNA is available, so the TRBD2 call from TCRdb remains unchecked. The CDR3 covers 14 residues. CDR3: CASSFLAGDGEQYF.